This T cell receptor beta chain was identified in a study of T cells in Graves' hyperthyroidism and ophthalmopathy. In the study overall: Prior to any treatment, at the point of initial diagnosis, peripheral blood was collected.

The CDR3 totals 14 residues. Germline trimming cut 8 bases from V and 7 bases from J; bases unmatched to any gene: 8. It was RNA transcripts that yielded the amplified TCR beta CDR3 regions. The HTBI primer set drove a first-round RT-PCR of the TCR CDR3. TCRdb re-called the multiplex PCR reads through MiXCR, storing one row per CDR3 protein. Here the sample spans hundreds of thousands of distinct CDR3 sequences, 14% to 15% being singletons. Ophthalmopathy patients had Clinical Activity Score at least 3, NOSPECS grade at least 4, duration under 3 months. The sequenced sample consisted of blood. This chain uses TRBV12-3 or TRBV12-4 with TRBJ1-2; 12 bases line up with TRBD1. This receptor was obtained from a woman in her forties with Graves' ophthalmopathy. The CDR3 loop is CASQGQGAGGGYTF. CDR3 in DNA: TGTGCCAGCCAGGGACAGGGGGCAGGAGGTGGCTACACCTTC.